This T cell receptor (beta chain) was documented in a study of lymphopenia after photon versus proton radiotherapy. Whole-study findings and limits: After lymphocyte nadir, photon-treated repertoires showed oligoclonal expansion, especially CD8+ Temra. Better survival with proton therapy was suggested as possible, not demonstrated. In patients who died, overall survival fell as post-nadir TCR diversity dropped more.

By sample fraction, this clone is medium-sized. The antigen remains unidentified. Measured with immunoSEQ multiplex PCR; TCRdb has only the in-frame clones, and not every one. The sample includes tens of thousands of clones, roughly 90% seen only once; the top ten take over 12%. This TCR was recovered from a man in his sixties with cholangiocarcinoma. Sequencing used peripheral blood, obtained from a patient treated with photon-based radiotherapy.

This CDR3 is CASSRLEGHTGELFF. The CDR3 nucleotides are TGTGCCAGCAGCAGGTTAGAGGGACACACCGGGGAGCTGTTTTTT. J is TRBJ2-2 and V is TRBV13; perhaps D is TRBD1 or TRBD2 (5 bases each). The CDR3 sequence is 15 residues long. The V end lost 5 bases, the J end lost 3 bases, and 13 bases lay between the germline ends. Germline V gene sequence: CDR1 PRHDT, CDR2 FYEKMQ (reference sequence).